These T cell receptor beta chains were read from a single sample in a study of cytomegalovirus exposure and HLA in healthy donors. Produced via immunoSEQ multiplex PCR; TCRdb's table is partial and in-frame only. The sample consists of over 75,000 clones, approximately 86% of them appearing once. The sample comprised PBMCs. The receptors shown here come from a man aged 30 to 39 in good health and CMV-seropositive. The CDR3 runs from the conserved cysteine through the conserved F or W. The D gene is left open where the match is weak. Clone size is shown for a subset of rows, as once, few, many or a class of expanded clone.

d_call j_call v_call clone_size cdr3_nt cdr3_aa
- TRBJ1-1 TRBV5-4 - TGTGCCAGCAGCTTGGGGCTAGGCGGGGGGACTGAAGCTTTCTTT CASSLGLGGGTEAFF
TRBD1 TRBJ2-7 TRBV27 - TGTGCCAGCAGTAGAAAGACAGGGAGCTACGAGCAGTACTTC CASSRKTGSYEQYF
- TRBJ2-7 TRBV5-6 - TGTGCCAGCAGCTTGGGAGGACATCAATACGAGCAGTACTTC CASSLGGHQYEQYF
TRBD2 TRBJ2-7 TRBV7-7 - TGTGCTAGCAGCCTACGGGGGGGGGCGGACGAGCAGTACTTC CASSLRGGADEQYF
- TRBJ2-5 TRBV30 - TGTGCCTGGAGCCCTGGACTAACCGGGGAGACCCAGTACTTC CAWSPGLTGETQYF
- TRBJ2-3 TRBV2 - TGTGCCAGCAGTGTGGAGTCCGATACGCAGTATTTT CASSVESDTQYF
- TRBJ1-4 TRBV27 once TGTGCCACCCGACGGGGAGACTCCGACAAACTGTTTTTT CATRRGDSDKLFF
TRBD2 TRBJ2-1 TRBV11-2 - TGTGCCAGCAGCAAGGGGACTAGCGGATACAATGAGCAGTTCTTC CASSKGTSGYNEQFF
- TRBJ2-3 TRBV10-3 - TGTGCCATCAGTGAGCCTAGCGCGAGCACAGATACGCAGTATTTT CAISEPSASTDTQYF
TRBD1 TRBJ1-2 TRBV28 - TGTGCCAGTACTAAAGGGGGACAGGGACCCTCCTACACCTTC CASTKGGQGPSYTF
- TRBJ2-5 TRBV21-1 - TGTGCCAGCAGCAAAGAGGACAGGTTGTTGTACCAAGAGACCCAGTACTTC CASSKEDRLLYQETQYF
- TRBJ2-7 TRBV7-8 - TGTGCCAGCATCTCTTATAAGGGGGGGTCCTACGAGCAGTACTTC CASISYKGGSYEQYF
TRBD1 TRBJ1-6 TRBV7-9 - TGTGCCAGCACCTGGGACAGGAAAAATTCACCCCTCCACTTT CASTWDRKNSPLHF
TRBD1 TRBJ1-4 TRBV5-1 - TGCGCCAGCAGCTTGGAAGCAGGGGGAAAACTGTTTTTT CASSLEAGGKLFF
TRBD2 TRBJ2-7 TRBV27 - TGTGCCAGCAGTTGGACTAGCGGGAGGGTAGGGGACGAGCAGTACTTC CASSWTSGRVGDEQYF
TRBD2 TRBJ2-1 TRBV9 - TGTGCCAGCAGCGGTACTAGCGGGAGCTACAATGAGCAGTTCTTC CASSGTSGSYNEQFF
- TRBJ2-2 TRBV15 - TGTGCCACCAGCAGCTATATCTCGACTAGAACTTACACCGGGGAGCTGTTTTTT CATSSYISTRTYTGELFF
TRBD2 TRBJ2-7 TRBV18 medium-sized TGTGCCAGCTCACTAGGGCGAGCGGGAGAGTCCTACGAGCAGTACTTC CASSLGRAGESYEQYF
TRBD1 TRBJ1-5 TRBV28 - TGTGCCAGCAGCCCCGGGACAGGGCAATTTCATCAGCCCCAGCATTTT CASSPGTGQFHQPQHF
TRBD1 TRBJ1-2 TRBV6-6 - TGTGCCAGCACCCCGGGACAGGGGAACTATGGCTACACCTTC CASTPGQGNYGYTF
TRBD2 TRBJ2-7 TRBV5-1 - TGCGCCAGCAGCTTTTTGGGTCCGAACCAAGGTGGGGGGGTCTACGAGCAGTACTTC CASSFLGPNQGGGVYEQYF
- TRBJ2-7 TRBV5-1 - TGCGCCAGCAGGGTTACACCTAGCTCCTACGAGCAGTACTTC CASRVTPSSYEQYF
TRBD1 TRBJ1-5 TRBV28 - TGTGCCAGCAGCGTAACAGGGGGTCGAAATCAGCCCCAGCATTTT CASSVTGGRNQPQHF
TRBD1 TRBJ2-5 TRBV28 - TGTGCCAGCAGTTTAAAGGGACAGATAAGGGAGACCCAGTACTTC CASSLKGQIRETQYF
TRBD2 TRBJ2-1 TRBV28 - TGTGCCAGCAGTACTCGAGCCGGGACTAGCAGGTTGAATGAGCAGTTCTTC CASSTRAGTSRLNEQFF
TRBD1 TRBJ2-7 TRBV2 - TGTGCCAGCCAGGACAGGGCCCACTCCTACGAGCAGTACTTC CASQDRAHSYEQYF